A single sample gave rise to the 5 T cell receptor beta chains below, sequenced in a study of cytomegalovirus exposure and HLA in healthy donors. 60 Vbeta and 13 Jbeta primers were used in PCR. This table comes from immunoSEQ multiplex PCR, and its TCRdb copy is limited to in-frame clones, with some not included. The sample lists approximately 120,000 clones, around three quarters seen once, with approximately 3.9% in the top ten. The sequencing sample was made of PBMCs. The receptors were gathered from a middle-aged man in good health and CMV-seronegative.

J is TRBJ2-3 and V is TRBV7-3; maybe TRBD1 (6 bases). The CDR3 extends over 14 amino acids. Germline values: CDR1 SGHTA, CDR2 FQGTGA. V was shortened by 5 bases and J by 3 bases, with 12 bases between the two germline ends. The CDR3 DNA sequence: TGTGCCAGCAGCCTCGACAGGTGGACAGATACGCAGTATTTT. Its protein product is CASSLDRWTDTQYF.

The chain links TRBV4-2 to TRBJ2-7, with D hard to call. Deletions cut 4 bases from V and 6 bases from J, with 10 bases between. The length of the CDR3 is 12 residues. Germline lookup yields CDR1 LGHNA and CDR2 YNFKEQ. The CDR3 nucleotides are TGTGCCAGCAGCCTCTCTGAGGCCGAGCAGTACTTC. It yields the protein CASSLSEAEQYF.

This clone is a singleton in its sample. The V call is TRBV7-9, the J call TRBJ2-5; 8 bases fit TRBD2. Trimming removed 10 bases from V and 5 bases from J; junction bases left unmatched: 15. The CDR3 totals 15 residues. From germline, CDR1 is SEHNR and CDR2 FQNEAQ (reference sequence). As DNA, the CDR3 is TGTGCCACCGGACCCTGGCGGGGGGTTCGGGAGACCCAGTACTTC. Translating it yields CATGPWRGVRETQYF.

The V gene is TRBV9, the J gene TRBJ2-3, with 8 bases that match TRBD2. CDR1 and CDR2 from the germline V gene are SGDLS and YYNGEE. J was trimmed by 4 bases and V by 3 bases; bases with no gene match: 7. The CDR3 has 15 amino acids. Here the CDR3 reads CASSETSVNSDTQYF. The CDR3 region has the DNA TGTGCCAGCAGCGAGACTAGCGTCAACTCAGATACGCAGTATTTT.

The genes are TRBV7-2 and TRBJ1-2, with unresolved D. The CDR3 is 13 amino acids. The V end was cut by 2 bases, the J end by 5 bases, with 9 bases between. Germline CDR1 is SGHTA and CDR2 is FQGNSA. CDR3 in amino acids: CASSLLGGYGYTF. The CDR3, as DNA: TGTGCCAGCAGCTTACTAGGAGGGTATGGCTACACCTTC. Full variable domain (rest looked up from reference TRBV7-2 and TRBJ1-2): GAGVSQSPSNKVTEKGKDVELRCDPISGHTALYWYRQSLGQGLEFLIYFQGNSAPDKSGLPSDRFSAERTGGSVSTLTIQRTQQEDSAVYLCASSLLGGYGYTFGSGTRLTVV.